The following is a T cell receptor beta chain sequence with its context. Its target antigen remains unknown. The record has no base qualities; no much larger clone is one base away. The source of the sample is a study of cytomegalovirus exposure and HLA in healthy donors (dated by TCRdb to about 2017). Context from the whole study: An earlier analysis of 587 of the donors reported approximately 300 Gb of sequence data and 90 million to 120 million unique TCR beta sequences obtained from roughly 170 million T cells. Every discovery cohort repertoire had been produced on one sequencing platform. The later analysis used no new phenotypic data to find candidate immune exposures, relying instead on TCR beta sequences and their occurrence across donors. An early release covering 500 to 750 HLA-typed donors comprised about 320 gigabases of sequencing data and some 79 million unique TCR sequences. Alongside the repertoire data, information on donor age, sex, ethnicity and CMV serostatus was compiled. The study aimed to test whether cataloging public T cell receptors could reveal signatures of past pathogen exposure. A later genetic analysis took genome-wide SNP genotypes for about three fifths of the roughly 700 donors and used that subset as a discovery cohort. The study used immunosequencing to profile the T cell repertoires of some 600 subjects and linked those repertoires to cytomegalovirus serostatus. Both class I and class II loci were covered by HLA typing, at four-digit resolution. Among 300 to 500 genotyped donors of the cohort, an average of about 220,000 unique TCR beta nucleotide sequences was sequenced per donor, of which 15% to 20% were non-productive. Among the roughly 370 genotyped donors, about 83% belonged to the genetic ancestry cluster associated with self-reported Caucasian donors. To predict cytomegalovirus infection status, the study brought together high-throughput TCR immunosequencing, statistical association of individual TCRs with disease status, and machine learning. In a later analysis, previously published TCR beta repertoires from several hundred donors were re-analyzed and high-resolution HLA genotyping was added so that TCR occurrence patterns could be studied. An earlier analysis of 587 of the donors applied high-throughput TCR beta sequencing to assess whether each TCR beta V gene segment acted as functional or pseudogenic. Because of strong linkage in the cohort, roughly five DR-DQ haplotypes were treated as single units for association and clustering. Besides the first cohort of 500 to 700 subjects, a separate validation cohort made up of 120 different subjects was used. Typing coverage differed by locus: A, B, C, DRB1 and DQB1 were typed in roughly 620-630 donors, DQA1 in about 560, DPA1 in around 600, and DPB1 in 450 to 490.

The cohort comprised under 700 healthy bone marrow donors. At the time of sampling, all cohort members were nominally healthy, though unrecorded immune exposures were likely present. The donor was CMV seronegative and was included in the group of several hundred seronegative cohort members. A peripheral blood sample was collected from each donor, and TCR beta sequencing was performed on peripheral blood mononuclear cells. The Qiagen DNeasy Blood Extraction Kit was used to extract genomic DNA from the blood cell samples. V is cut by 6 bases and J by 6 bases, and the space between the germline ends is 18 bases. CDR1 is given as MNHNS and CDR2 as SASEGT, both from the germline V gene. The CDR3 numbers 14 residues from cysteine through phenylalanine. The CDR3 DNA has 42 bases and is translated from base 1. Findings and caveats that apply to the study as a whole: Because HLA typing was unavailable for some donors at each locus, only the typed subset was used in association tests. A later genetic analysis reported fewer N-insertions in productive TCRs among donors in an Asian-associated ancestry cluster than the roughly 700-donor mean. In both the original and validation cohorts, the classifier was reported to diagnose cytomegalovirus status with high specificity and sensitivity. A later analysis associated 16,951 TCR beta sequences with specific HLA alleles at a false discovery rate of 0.05. Across donors, most TCR sequences were observed very rarely, whereas some public TCRs were present in many individuals. According to a later analysis, most CMV-associated TCR beta chains appeared to be HLA-restricted, and the HLA associations seemed to be driven largely by CMV exposure. Broadly in line with IMGT annotations, most TCR beta V segments showed up in productive rearrangements about 87% or about 30% of the time in an earlier analysis of several hundred of the donors. Because counts were too low, some 16 rarely observed V segments, including chromosome 9 orphons, were excluded from the earlier analysis of 587 of the donors. In this cohort, only TCR beta chains were sequenced, and detectable features were limited by the absence of alpha or paired-chain data. Strong co-occurrence of HLA alleles, especially DR and DQ, made assigning TCR associations to individual alleles difficult. In a later genetic analysis, a missense DCLRE1C variant was associated with V-gene and J-gene trimming of TCR beta chains, and the association was replicated in an independent cohort. The study listed 164 TCR beta chains as associated with cytomegalovirus. Compared with equally common non-associated chains, HLA-associated TCR beta chains in a later analysis were more clonally expanded and had lower generation probabilities. A further reported finding was that TCR beta sequences accurately predicted the HLA-A and HLA-B alleles for most subjects in the first cohort. The authors suggested that the approach could potentially be extended to other disease states and immunological phenotypes. The 87-base-pair reads could not distinguish some IMGT-functional V segments, including TRBV6-2 and TRBV6-3, so those segments were excluded. Sequencing depth was assumed to be roughly uniform across donors in the presence/absence analyses, though that assumption may not hold. Linkage disequilibrium might explain the correlated functional status among segregating V segments, but an unknown experimental factor could not be ruled out. Immune exposure information for the cohort was limited to CMV serostatus. A few of the identified cytomegalovirus-associated TCR beta chains were confirmed in vitro to be specific for cytomegalovirus antigens. The sequencing pipeline was judged likely to have produced a cluster of highly shared sequence variants as a technical artifact. A later analysis found that TCR association rates varied across HLA loci, with DRB1 alleles showing the most associated TCRs and HLA-C alleles the fewest. According to a later analysis, parvovirus B19, influenza, CMV and Epstein-Barr virus appeared linked to several top co-occurrence clusters.

Libraries were built with the immunoSEQ multiplex PCR assay. For the multiplex PCR, a mixture combining 60 forward primers for TCR Vbeta segments and 13 reverse primers for TCR Jbeta segments was used. The CDR3 region of rearranged TCR beta genes was amplified from genomic DNA by a multiplex PCR assay. Amplified TCR beta libraries were sequenced as 87-base-pair reads on the Illumina HiSeq System. The original pipeline was this. In a later analysis, 77 million or so unique TCR beta chains were counted across the roughly 670 repertoires, and around 10 million of these chains were shared by at least two donors. Raw reads were error-corrected and collapsed into unique sequences by a nearest-neighbor algorithm in which closely related sequences were merged to remove PCR and sequencing errors. CDR3 sequences were aligned to IMGT reference sequences to assign V, D and J gene segments. For a sequence to be retained, a match of at least six nucleotides to both a V gene segment and a J gene segment was required. Rearrangements were classified as productive when the CDR3 lacked stop codons and remained in frame with V and J, and all other rearrangements were classified as non-productive. Following IMGT convention, CDR3 was defined as the stretch from the second conserved V-encoded cysteine up to the conserved J-encoded phenylalanine. Sequences without an unambiguous match to a single V gene segment were excluded from the earlier analysis of several hundred of the donors. In an earlier analysis of about 590 of the donors, a V segment was called functional when productive rearrangements were above 56.7%, and segregating when the standard deviation between donors exceeded 5%. To diagnose cytomegalovirus status from the catalog of TCR beta chain sequences, a statistical classification framework was built. In a later analysis, V and J genes were assigned by comparing TCR nucleotide sequences against IMGT/GENE-DB human TR gene sequences. In a later analysis, CDR3 sequences and most-parsimonious VDJ recombination scenarios were assigned using the TCRdist pipeline. In a later analysis, each TCR beta chain was defined by its CDR3 amino acid sequence together with its V-gene family, and reads lacking a unique V-gene family were excluded. To address suspected cross-contamination and a sequencing artifact, a later analysis removed several hundred highly shared, low-generation-probability nucleotide sequences. For each public chain, a later analysis derived a clonal expansion index from normalized ranks of inferred template counts within each repertoire. Generation probabilities in a later analysis came from a VDJ recombination model fitted to out-of-frame rearrangements, and those results were checked against IGoR. Hypergeometric tests were used in a later analysis to score TCR-TCR, TCR-HLA and TCR-CMV co-occurrence, with a repertoire-size bias correction applied to the TCR pairs. In a later analysis, false discovery rates were estimated by permuting HLA or CMV assignments 20 times. In a later analysis, co-occurring TCRs were grouped using DBSCAN, with TCRdist sequence similarity added in when clustering inside HLA-allele-positive subsets. Co-occurrence clustering excluded repertoires with fewer than 30,000 or more than 120,000 public chains, plus five with anomalous nucleotide sharing. TCRdb provides this immuneACCESS table in a form limited to in-frame rearrangements. Some clones are lacking; in checked studies, under half of them reflect an unresolved V gene, and why the rest are absent is not known. D and trimming were read from the DNA, whereas the V and J calls and clone size are those reported in that table. Counted in this sample were hundreds of thousands of clones; approximately 80% of them appeared once. Roughly 0.71% of the sample lies in the top ten.

The material sequenced was PBMCs. The chain was built from TRBV6-1 and TRBJ2-7, and possibly TRBD2, on 6 matching bases. The receptor's source is a boy between 2 and 10 years old in good health and CMV-seronegative. The CDR3: CASREGTGLCEQYF. Here is the DNA: TGTGCCAGCAGGGAGGGGACTGGCCTGTGCGAGCAGTACTTC.